The 6 T cell receptor beta chains in this list originate from one sample, sequenced in a study of cytotoxic CD8 clonotypes in ibrutinib-treated CLL. Sequencing used immunoSEQ multiplex PCR; TCRdb keeps in-frame clones, though not all of them. The sample has 300,000 to 400,000 clones, approximately 67% seen once. Sample: PBMCs, taken after 36 months of ibrutinib treatment. Receptors originate from a human donor with chronic lymphocytic leukemia.

The CDR3 DNA reads TGTGCCAGCAGTGAGGGACAGCTGAACTACAATGAGCAGTTCTTC. It specifies CASSEGQLNYNEQFF. The chain joins TRBV25-1 to TRBJ2-1, with TRBD1 identical over 7 bases. Trimming took 3 bases from V and 3 from J; bases not matched to a gene: 5. The CDR3 has 15 residues. Per the germline V gene, CDR1 is MGHDK and CDR2 is SYGVNS.

The genes are TRBV2 and TRBJ1-2; no clear D. Trimming took 3 bases from V and 6 from J, leaving 17 bases between them. Germline V CDR1 and CDR2: SNHLY, FYNNEI. The CDR3 length is 15 residues. The CDR3 DNA is TGTGCCAGCAGTGACGTTCGTTACTATGTCCATGGCTACACCTTC. This gives the protein CASSDVRYYVHGYTF. Together with reference TRBV2 and TRBJ1-2, the CDR3 gives the full variable domain: EPEVTQTPSHQVTQMGQEVILRCVPISNHLYFYWYRQILGQKVEFLVSFYNNEISEKSEIFDDQFSVERPDGSNFTLKIRSTKLEDSAMYFCASSDVRYYVHGYTFGSGTRLTVV.

DNA for the CDR3: TGTGCCAGCAGCCAAGGACTAGCGGGGCGAAGCACAGATACGCAGTATTTT. Protein sequence: CASSQGLAGRSTDTQYF. The V call is TRBV4-2, the J call TRBJ2-3; 11 bases fit TRBD2. Germline CDR1 and CDR2: LGHNA and YNFKEQ. The trim removed 1 base at V and 0 bases at J, leaving 3 bases unmatched. CDR3 length: 17 residues.

This clone was seen more than once but under ten times. The chain combines TRBV2 with TRBJ1-5, with D perhaps matching TRBD1 (6 bases). Germline CDR1 is SNHLY and CDR2 is FYNNEI. The CDR3 totals 16 residues. Trimming removed 11 bases from V and 4 bases from J, with 24 bases in between. The CDR3 is CASQGDLTGWNQPQHF. The CDR3 DNA reads TGTGCCTCCCAGGGCGATCTGACAGGCTGGAATCAGCCCCAGCATTTT.

The chain links TRBV14 to TRBJ2-7; D ambiguous. The CDR3 length is 14 residues. Germline V CDR1 and CDR2: SGHDN, FVKESK. V was pared by 3 bases and J by 3 bases, with 12 bases between. The CDR3, as DNA: TGTGCCAGCAGCCACATCTACGGCGGCTACGAGCAGTACTTC. As protein: CASSHIYGGYEQYF.

The chain links TRBV6-5 to TRBJ2-2, with D tentatively TRBD1 (5 bases). The CDR3 contains 13 residues. V was clipped by 4 bases and J by 4 bases, with 7 bases between them. Germline CDR1 MNHEY, CDR2 SVGAGI. DNA for the CDR3: TGTGCCAGCAGTTTCACAGGCACCGGGGAGCTGTTTTTT. Protein: CASSFTGTGELFF.